This TCR beta chain was recovered during a study of graft-versus-host responses after intestinal transplantation. General study points: There was an association between peak levels of circulating GvH clones and early post-transplant HvG declines. Allograft clonal ratios (graft-versus-host to host-versus-graft) were high in patients who had graft-donor T cell macrochimerism. Some GvH clones were seen earlier in gut or blood, suggesting intestinal origin.

TCRdb keeps only in-frame clones here, not all; method: immunoSEQ multiplex PCR. Of around 120,000 clones listed, roughly 95% were seen once; the top ten hold about 3.3%. CDR1 is WSHSY and CDR2 is SAAADI in the germline V gene. The germline V and J ends were trimmed by 0 bases and 0 bases, with 11 bases remaining between them. This CDR3 region has 16 residues. As regards this clone: What it recognizes is unknown.

The TCR was taken from a human donor who received an intestinal transplant. Source: unstimulated CD8+ T cells sorted from spleen or lymph node cells, taken before intestinal transplant. V gene TRBV10-2 combines with J gene TRBJ1-1; D unresolved. CDR3 protein: CASSESTKNLNTEAFF. The CDR3 DNA follows: TGCGCCAGCAGTGAGTCGACTAAGAATTTGAACACTGAAGCTTTCTTT.